A single sample is the source of the 20 T cell receptor beta chains below, sequenced in a study of somatic mutations in cytotoxic T cells in rheumatoid arthritis. Using immunoSEQ multiplex PCR, the repertoire was profiled, and TCRdb retains in-frame clones only, with some absent. This sample has 13,000 or so clones, with 74% found just once. Material: CD8+ T cells sorted from blood. The receptors stem from an adult with rheumatoid arthritis.

This chain uses TRBV11-2 with TRBJ1-2, with 7 bases matching TRBD1. CDR3 length: 12 residues. V gave up 5 bases and J gave up 8 bases; unmatched junction bases: 5. Germline V lookup: CDR1 SGHAT, CDR2 FQNNGV. CDR3 nucleotides: TGTGCCAGCAGCCACTTAGGGGGCGGCTACACCTTC. The encoded protein is CASSHLGGGYTF.

J is TRBJ2-7 and V is TRBV30, with D perhaps TRBD1 (6 bases). Germline V gene data show CDR1 as GTSNPN and CDR2 as SVGIG (reference sequence). With 0 bases removed from V and 1 base from J, the gap between germline ends came to 13 bases. This CDR3 has 15 residues. This CDR3 reads CAWSVARGSSYEQYF. The CDR3 DNA reads as TGTGCCTGGAGTGTCGCCAGGGGATCGTCCTACGAGCAGTACTTC.

The V and J genes are TRBV6-1 and TRBJ1-1; D is unresolved. This CDR3 has 14 residues. V lost 3 bases and J lost 0, with 8 bases in between. Germline loops: CDR1 MNHNS, CDR2 SASEGT. The CDR3 coding sequence is TGTGCCAGCAGTGAGAGGGTCATGAACACTGAAGCTTTCTTT. It translates to CASSERVMNTEAFF.

The V gene is TRBV10-3, the J gene TRBJ1-5; D ambiguous. The CDR3 is made up of 12 amino acids. V lost 6 bases, J lost 4 bases, and 7 bases lay in between. CDR1 is ENHRY and CDR2 is SYGVKD in the germline V gene. As DNA, the CDR3 is TGTGCCATCAGAGATCTTAATCAGCCCCAGCATTTT. It encodes CAIRDLNQPQHF.

This sequence joins TRBV30 and TRBJ2-7; 8 bases match TRBD1. The germline CDR1 and CDR2 sequences are GTSNPN and SVGIG (reference sequence). Germline trimming cut 5 bases from V and 2 bases from J; bases unmatched to any gene: 8. This CDR3 contains 14 residues. CDR3 nucleotides: TGTGCCTGGGCCCCGGACAGGGAGCCCTACGAGCAGTACTTC. It yields the protein CAWAPDREPYEQYF.

The rearrangement links TRBV6-6 to TRBJ1-6; the D is unclear. This CDR3 spans 16 amino acids. V lost 2 bases to trimming and J lost 2 bases, with 10 bases between them. Per germline, CDR1 MNHNY and CDR2 SVGAGI (reference sequence). The CDR3: CASSYRRFPYNSPLHF. The CDR3 coding sequence is TGTGCCAGCAGTTACAGGCGGTTCCCCTATAATTCACCCCTCCACTTT.

CDR3 sequence reads: CASSKEGNYGYTF. CDR3 sequence (DNA): TGTGCCAGCAGTAAGGAGGGGAACTATGGCTACACCTTC. The chain has TRBV6-1 and TRBJ1-2, with D perhaps matching TRBD1 (5 bases). CDR1 MNHNS and CDR2 SASEGT come from the germline V gene. Trimming pared 5 bases from V and 2 bases from J, leaving 9 bases between. This CDR3 has 13 residues.

The rearrangement uses TRBV5-8 and TRBJ2-3; TRBD1 might be the D (5 bases). Trimming cost V 1 base and J 1 base, with 10 bases left between them. Germline loops: CDR1 SGHTS, CDR2 YDEGEE. The CDR3 spans 15 residues. DNA of the CDR3: TGTGCCAGCAGCTTGTCGGTAGGGGGCACAGATACGCAGTATTTT. It specifies CASSLSVGGTDTQYF.

J is TRBJ2-2 and V is TRBV9; no clear D gene. The CDR3 length is 15 residues. Trimming cost V 0 bases and J 1 base, with 7 bases left between them. Per the germline V gene, CDR1 is SGDLS and CDR2 is YYNGEE. CDR3 sequence: CASSVEPGNTGELFF. CDR3 bases: TGTGCCAGCAGCGTAGAACCGGGGAACACCGGGGAGCTGTTTTTT.

This chain connects TRBV5-4 to TRBJ1-5; D might be TRBD1 (6 bases). CDR1 and CDR2 from the germline V gene are SGHNT and YYREEE (reference sequence). The CDR3 length is 15 residues. Trimming cost V 4 bases and J 4 bases, with 15 bases left between them. CDR3 region: CASSLGAGPNQPQHF. CDR3 nucleotide sequence: TGTGCCAGCAGCCTGGGGGCAGGACCGAATCAGCCCCAGCATTTT.

The genes are TRBV2 and TRBJ2-2, with unresolved D. CDR3 length: 16 residues. Germline assignment: CDR1 SNHLY and CDR2 FYNNEI. The V end lost 6 bases, the J end lost 0 bases, and 14 bases lay between the germline ends. The CDR3 reads CASSESPRANTGELFF. CDR3 DNA sequence: TGTGCCAGCAGCGAGTCCCCCCGGGCGAACACCGGGGAGCTGTTTTTT. Full variable domain (rest looked up from reference TRBV2 and TRBJ2-2): EPEVTQTPSHQVTQMGQEVILRCVPISNHLYFYWYRQILGQKVEFLVSFYNNEISEKSEIFDDQFSVERPDGSNFTLKIRSTKLEDSAMYFCASSESPRANTGELFFGEGSRLTVL.

The J gene is TRBJ2-3, the V gene TRBV28; D not certain. V lost 8 bases, J lost 3 bases, and 6 bases lay in between. The V gene's germline CDR1 is MDHEN and CDR2 SYDVKM. There are 11 residues in the CDR3. The DNA of the CDR3 is TGTGCCAGCGGTCGGACAGATACGCAGTATTTT. Translated, it gives CASGRTDTQYF.

This chain connects TRBV5-8 to TRBJ1-6; no definite D call. V lost 4 bases and J 10 bases, leaving 9 bases between the germline ends. From germline, CDR1 is SGHTS and CDR2 YDEGEE. The CDR3 length is 12 residues. For the CDR3, the DNA is TGTGCCAGCAGCGGGGAGCCATCACCCCTCCACTTT. Translated: CASSGEPSPLHF.

This clone was observed a handful of times. The chain links TRBV7-9 to TRBJ1-1, with D maybe TRBD1 (6 bases). Trimming took off 6 bases at V and 8 bases at J, with 16 bases between the two ends. CDR3 length: 13 residues. Germline V gene sequence: CDR1 SEHNR, CDR2 FQNEAQ (reference sequence). The CDR3 coding sequence is TGTGCCAGCAGACCAAAGGGGGGCTTGGAAGCTTTCTTT. This encodes CASRPKGGLEAFF.

This chain connects TRBV19 to TRBJ2-1; 8 bases fit TRBD1. CDR1 and CDR2 from the germline V gene are LNHDA and SQIVND (reference sequence). V trimming: 4 bases; J trimming: 7 bases; junction bases outside the gene matches: 6. The CDR3 sequence is 14 residues long. CDR3 sequence reads: CASSTPDRANEQFF. CDR3 DNA: TGTGCCAGTAGTACCCCGGACAGGGCGAATGAGCAGTTCTTC.

In this sample, this clone turned up a few times. The junction differs from germline at one of its ends, possibly a read error. This rearrangement joins TRBV7-7 to TRBJ2-2; TRBD2 might be the D (6 bases). The length of the CDR3 is 15 residues. In germline, CDR1 is SSHAT, CDR2 FNYEAQ (reference sequence). CDR3 in amino acids: CASSRGTINTGELFF. CDR3 in DNA: TGTGCTAGCAGCCGCGGGACCATTAACACCGGGGAGCTGTTTTTT.

The chain links TRBV5-4 to TRBJ2-7; TRBD2 matches at 7 bases. This CDR3 spans 16 amino acids. In germline, CDR1 is SGHNT, CDR2 YYREEE (reference sequence). Trimming cost V 4 bases and J 2 bases; bases outside gene matches: 12. The CDR3 DNA is TGTGCCAGCAGCCGAACCGGGACTACCTTAACCTACGAGCAGTACTTC. Protein product: CASSRTGTTLTYEQYF.

This clone was picked up a small number of times. The chain links TRBV2 to TRBJ1-5; D gene ambiguous. V was pared by 6 bases and J by 5 bases, with 8 bases between. Per the germline V gene, CDR1 is SNHLY and CDR2 is FYNNEI. The CDR3 runs to 12 residues. The CDR3 reads CASSRLDQPQHF. The CDR3 coding sequence is TGTGCCAGCAGCCGGCTGGATCAGCCCCAGCATTTT.

Of note for this clone: The same CDR3 also results from other DNA sequences found in this sample. J is TRBJ2-1 and V is TRBV9, with TRBD2 as a possible D gene (6 bases). This CDR3 is built from 15 residues. Trimming pared 4 bases from V and 5 bases from J, leaving 16 bases between. Per germline, CDR1 SGDLS and CDR2 YYNGEE. The DNA for the CDR3 is TGTGCCAGCAGCCCCGGAGGGGAATTCGACAATGAGCAGTTCTTC. Its translation is CASSPGGEFDNEQFF.

This clone is medium-sized within its sample. This chain uses TRBV25-1 with TRBJ2-3; unclear D gene. Germline V gene sequence: CDR1 MGHDK, CDR2 SYGVNS. V was shortened by 0 bases and J by 4 bases, with 11 bases between the two germline ends. The CDR3 is 15 amino acids. DNA for the CDR3: TGTGCCAGCAGTGAATATGGGCAGCCTTCAGATACGCAGTATTTT. The encoded protein is CASSEYGQPSDTQYF. The variable domain in full, with the rest retrieved from reference TRBV25-1 and TRBJ2-3, is EADIYQTPRYLVIGTGKKITLECSQTMGHDKMYWYQQDPGMELHLIHYSYGVNSTEKGDLSSESTVSRIRTEHFPLTLESARPSHTSQYLCASSEYGQPSDTQYFGPGTRLTVL.